Following are 30 T cell receptor beta chains from one sample sequenced in a study of cytomegalovirus exposure and HLA in healthy donors. It was with 60 Vbeta and 13 Jbeta primers that the PCR ran. Generated by immunoSEQ multiplex PCR, the TCRdb table keeps only in-frame clones and is missing some. The sample has about 110,000 clones, roughly 71% seen once. Sequencing was performed on PBMCs. All receptors derive from a woman aged 70-85 years in good health and CMV-seropositive.

The chain links TRBV4-3 to TRBJ2-3; 14 bases map to TRBD2. Trimming removed 4 bases from V and 6 bases from J; junction bases left unmatched: 12. CDR1 and CDR2 (germline): LGHNA, YSLEER. This CDR3 spans 18 amino acids. In DNA form, the CDR3 reads TGCGCCAGCAGCCCAGGGAGACTAGCGGGGGGGTTCGGGGATACGCAGTATTTT. This translates into CASSPGRLAGGFGDTQYF.

Remarks on this clone: Other DNA variants within this sample encode the same CDR3. This sequence joins TRBV5-1 and TRBJ2-7, with a tentative D call TRBD1 (7 bases). The germline V gene encodes CDR1 SGHRS and CDR2 YFSETQ. The V end lost 0 bases, the J end lost 4 bases, and 17 bases lay between the germline ends. CDR3 size: 16 residues. The CDR3 bases are TGCGCCAGCAGCTTGGGTGGAGGGGGCCCCTCGTACGAGCAGTACTTC. Protein product: CASSLGGGGPSYEQYF.

V gene TRBV6-5 combines with J gene TRBJ2-1; D is undetermined. V lost 4 bases and J lost 7, with 8 bases in between. CDR3 length equals 12 residues. The germline V gene has CDR1 MNHEY and CDR2 SVGAGI. CDR3 nucleotides: TGTGCCAGCAGTTCCGCGCGAAATGAGCAGTTCTTC. As protein: CASSSARNEQFF.

The chain combines TRBV9 with TRBJ1-4; TRBD1 aligns across 8 bases. J lost 0 bases, V lost 4 bases, and 8 bases had no gene match. Germline V lookup: CDR1 SGDLS, CDR2 YYNGEE. The CDR3 loop spans 17 amino acids. CDR3 nucleotides: TGTGCCAGCAGCACCGGGACAGGATTCGCAACTAATGAAAAACTGTTTTTT. Translating it yields CASSTGTGFATNEKLFF. Based on the CDR3 plus reference TRBV9 and TRBJ1-4, the full variable domain is DSGVTQTPKHLITATGQRVTLRCSPRSGDLSVYWYQQSLDQGLQFLIQYYNGEERAKGNILERFSAQQFPDLHSELNLSSLELGDSALYFCASSTGTGFATNEKLFFGSGTQLSVL.

The chain carries TRBV30 and TRBJ1-6; D is uncertain. From germline, CDR1 is GTSNPN and CDR2 SVGIG (reference sequence). Deletions cut 4 bases from V and 7 bases from J, with 17 bases between. The CDR3 sequence is 15 residues long. The CDR3 DNA follows: TGTGCCTGGACCGGAGAGGCAGCGCTAAATTCACCCCTCCACTTT. It is translated as CAWTGEAALNSPLHF.

The rearrangement uses TRBV5-1 and TRBJ2-3, with TRBD2 identical over 7 bases. V gave up 4 bases and J gave up 2 bases; unmatched junction bases: 7. The CDR3 runs to 15 residues. CDR1 is SGHRS and CDR2 is YFSETQ in the germline V gene. CDR3 DNA sequence: TGCGCCAGCAGCCCCGTCGGGAGGCCCACAGATACGCAGTATTTT. This gives the protein CASSPVGRPTDTQYF.

This chain uses TRBV14 with TRBJ2-5, with TRBD2 as a possible D gene (6 bases). CDR1 SGHDN and CDR2 FVKESK come from the germline V gene. Trimming left V 3 bases short and J 2 bases short, with 13 bases between. The CDR3 totals 15 residues. DNA for the CDR3: TGTGCCAGCAGCCACCCAGCGGGTTTACAAGAGACCCAGTACTTC. As protein: CASSHPAGLQETQYF.

The gene calls are TRBV13 and TRBJ2-3; no clear D gene. V was clipped by 0 bases and J by 1 base, with 11 bases between them. This CDR3 has 16 amino acids. CDR1 PRHDT and CDR2 FYEKMQ come from the germline V gene (reference sequence). The CDR3 here is CASSLGLGRGTDTQYF. CDR3 nucleotide sequence: TGTGCCAGCAGCTTAGGTCTAGGCCGAGGCACAGATACGCAGTATTTT.

This chain joins TRBV7-9 and TRBJ2-3; 9 bases line up with TRBD2. The V segment lost 5 bases and the J segment 0 bases; nucleotides outside the gene matches: 3. Germline lookup yields CDR1 SEHNR and CDR2 FQNEAQ (reference sequence). The CDR3 length is 15 residues. CDR3 DNA: TGTGCCAGCAGCGACGGACTAGCGAGCACAGATACGCAGTATTTT. Protein sequence: CASSDGLASTDTQYF.

The V call is TRBV5-6, the J call TRBJ2-5; 9 bases line up with TRBD2. There are 15 residues in the CDR3. Per the germline V gene, CDR1 is SGHDT and CDR2 is YYEEEE. V shed 3 bases, J shed 3 bases, and the junction held 6 bases outside the gene matches. The CDR3 nucleotides read TGTGCCAGCAGCTGGGGCGCTAGCGGGAAAGAGACCCAGTACTTC. It yields the protein CASSWGASGKETQYF.

The rearrangement links TRBV9 to TRBJ2-3; 11 bases are shared with TRBD2. The CDR3 is made up of 15 amino acids. Losses at the gene ends were 4 bases for V and 4 bases for J; bases not matched to a gene: 5. The germline gives CDR1 SGDLS, CDR2 YYNGEE. In DNA form, the CDR3 reads TGTGCCAGCAGCCCTAGCGGGGGGCTGGCAGATACGCAGTATTTT. Residues: CASSPSGGLADTQYF.

The chain uses TRBV7-6 and TRBJ1-6, with 11 nucleotides matching TRBD1. The CDR3 is 15 amino acids. From germline, CDR1 is SGHVS and CDR2 FNYEAQ. V was pared by 5 bases and J by 8 bases, with 5 bases of the junction left unmatched. The CDR3 reads CASSLRTGGDSPLHF. CDR3 DNA sequence: TGTGCCAGCAGCCTTCGGACAGGGGGCGATTCACCCCTCCACTTT. The variable domain in full, completed from reference TRBV7-6 and TRBJ1-6, reads GAGVSQSPRYKVTKRGQDVALRCDPISGHVSLYWYRQALGQGPEFLTYFNYEAQQDKSGLPNDRFSAERPEGSISTLTIQRTEQRDSAMYRCASSLRTGGDSPLHFGNGTRLTVT.

In regard to this clone: This sample also contains other DNA sequences that code for the same CDR3. The chain combines TRBV30 with TRBJ1-4; the D gene is possibly TRBD1 (5 bases). The CDR3 is made up of 14 amino acids. Per the germline V gene, CDR1 is GTSNPN and CDR2 is SVGIG (reference sequence). Trimming stripped 0 bases from V and 5 bases from J, with 10 bases between. This CDR3 is CAWSVGGGNEKLFF. For the CDR3, the DNA is TGTGCCTGGAGTGTCGGGGGTGGGAATGAAAAACTGTTTTTT.

The V call is TRBV10-3, the J call TRBJ2-3; D not resolved. Looked up from germline, CDR1 is ENHRY and CDR2 is SYGVKD. The V end lost 2 bases, the J end lost 5 bases, and 5 bases lay between the germline ends. The CDR3 consists of 12 residues. DNA of the CDR3: TGTGCCATCAGTGAGATAGAAGATACGCAGTATTTT. Protein sequence: CAISEIEDTQYF.

A few counts support this clone. This sequence joins TRBV4-3 and TRBJ1-4; 7 bases fit TRBD1. V lost 0 bases, J lost 5 bases, and 6 bases stayed unmatched. The germline CDR1 and CDR2 sequences are LGHNA and YSLEER. CDR3 length: 16 amino acids. The chain's CDR3 is CASSQDPGQVNEKLFF. For the CDR3, the DNA is TGCGCCAGCAGCCAAGATCCTGGACAGGTCAATGAAAAACTGTTTTTT.

This clone appeared a few times. The chain is built from TRBV6-6 and TRBJ1-5; D uncertain. With 5 bases removed from V and 7 bases from J, the gap between germline ends came to 15 bases. Germline V CDR1 and CDR2: MNHNY, SVGAGI (reference sequence). This CDR3 contains 14 residues. The CDR3, as DNA: TGTGCCAGCAGTCCCAGTGGGCCTTACCAGCCCCAGCATTTT. It specifies CASSPSGPYQPQHF.

The genes are TRBV6-1 and TRBJ2-7, with 8 bases that match TRBD1. This CDR3 contains 12 residues. V was pared by 6 bases and J by 9 bases, with 7 bases of the junction left unmatched. Germline values: CDR1 MNHNS, CDR2 SASEGT. CDR3 loop: CASSGQGGGQYF. DNA for the CDR3: TGTGCCAGCAGCGGACAGGGCGGCGGGCAGTACTTC.

This chain joins TRBV11-2 and TRBJ2-7; D perhaps matches TRBD1 (7 bases). This CDR3 spans 13 amino acids. The germline V and J ends were trimmed by 5 bases and 4 bases, with 12 bases remaining between them. The germline CDR1 and CDR2 sequences are SGHAT and FQNNGV. Here the CDR3 reads CASSRGTDYEQYF. DNA of the CDR3: TGTGCCAGCAGCCGCGGGACAGATTACGAGCAGTACTTC.

This chain links TRBV7-2 with TRBJ2-3; 8 nucleotides agree with TRBD1. Germline V gene lookup returns CDR1 SGHTA and CDR2 FQGNSA. CDR3 length: 16 residues. Unmatched junction bases numbered 11, after V lost 4 bases and J lost 5 bases. The CDR3 region is CASSSPDRAGEDTQYF. The CDR3 DNA follows: TGTGCCAGCAGCTCCCCGGACAGGGCTGGTGAAGATACGCAGTATTTT.

V gene TRBV5-1 combines with J gene TRBJ2-5; 13 bases match TRBD2. Germline V CDR1 and CDR2: SGHRS, YFSETQ. V was clipped by 4 bases and J by 5 bases; unmatched bases: 5. CDR3 length: 15 amino acids. The CDR3 region is CASSDGTSGVETQYF. The DNA of the CDR3 is TGCGCCAGCAGCGATGGGACTAGCGGGGTTGAGACCCAGTACTTC.

V gene TRBV5-6 combines with J gene TRBJ1-3; 8 bases align to TRBD1. The CDR3 totals 16 residues. Germline values: CDR1 SGHDT, CDR2 YYEEEE. Trimming cost V 4 bases and J 7 bases; bases outside gene matches: 13. The CDR3, as DNA: TGTGCCAGCAGCGCCGGACAGGGACCTTTCCTGAACACCATATATTTT. Translating gives CASSAGQGPFLNTIYF.

The chain links TRBV14 to TRBJ1-1; TRBD1 aligns across 8 bases. The CDR3 consists of 15 residues. The trim removed 1 base at V and 1 base at J, leaving 2 bases unmatched. Germline V gene data show CDR1 as SGHDN and CDR2 as FVKESK. The chain's CDR3 is CASSQVGQGNTEAFF. In nucleotides, the CDR3 is TGTGCCAGCAGCCAAGTCGGACAGGGGAACACTGAAGCTTTCTTT.

V gene TRBV5-1 combines with J gene TRBJ2-1; unclear D gene. Germline V gene lookup returns CDR1 SGHRS and CDR2 YFSETQ. This CDR3 is 11 amino acids long. Trimming removed 4 bases from V and 8 bases from J, with 7 bases in between. The CDR3 spells CASSLLYEQFF. Here the CDR3 DNA reads TGCGCCAGCAGCCTCCTCTATGAGCAGTTCTTC.

The chain carries TRBV9 and TRBJ2-7; 9 positions agree with TRBD2. This CDR3 has 13 residues. Germline V gives CDR1 SGDLS, CDR2 YYNGEE. With V trimmed by 3 bases and J by 12 bases, 10 bases remained unmatched. The CDR3 coding sequence is TGTGCCAGCAGCGAGGGCGGAGCTAGCGGGGTGTACTTC. Its protein is CASSEGGASGVYF.

This clone has more than one count but fewer than ten. The chain combines TRBV19 with TRBJ1-2, with TRBD1 matching over 7 bases. The V gene end was trimmed by 5 bases and the J gene end by 2 bases; junction bases not matched to a gene: 8. The length of the CDR3 is 15 residues. Germline assignment: CDR1 LNHDA and CDR2 SQIVND (reference sequence). The CDR3 DNA reads TGTGCCAGTAGTGCAAGGGACAGTCAAAACTATGGCTACACCTTC. Translated: CASSARDSQNYGYTF.

The chain has TRBV4-2 and TRBJ1-3; D remains unclear. Germline V gene data show CDR1 as LGHNA and CDR2 as YNFKEQ. CDR3 length equals 17 residues. V dropped 1 base and J dropped 0 bases, with 13 bases sitting between them. In DNA form, the CDR3 reads TGTGCCAGCAGCCAAGGTTTACGGGAGAGCTCTGGAAACACCATATATTTT. Encoded protein: CASSQGLRESSGNTIYF.

V gene TRBV5-6 combines with J gene TRBJ1-6; 7 bases are a match to TRBD1. In germline, CDR1 is SGHDT, CDR2 YYEEEE. The junction had 7 bases not matched to a gene; V was cut back by 4 bases and J by 9 bases. This CDR3 has 14 residues. DNA for the CDR3: TGTGCCAGCAGCCCCGACAGGGTGAGTTCACCCCTCCACTTT. Its translation is CASSPDRVSSPLHF.

This clone has a handful of counts. The rearrangement uses TRBV7-2 and TRBJ1-2; 9 bases are a match to TRBD1. The V segment lost 5 bases and the J segment 8 bases; nucleotides outside the gene matches: 6. Germline CDR1 SGHTA, CDR2 FQGNSA. CDR3 length equals 13 residues. CDR3 nucleotide sequence: TGTGCCAGCAGCCGGGACAGGGTGGGGGGCTACACCTTC. Its protein is CASSRDRVGGYTF.

The chain recombines TRBV14 with TRBJ1-1, with D perhaps TRBD1 (5 bases). The CDR3 is 16 amino acids. The ends were cut back, 4 bases at V and 4 bases at J, with 19 bases in the middle. Germline CDR1 and CDR2: SGHDN and FVKESK. As DNA, the CDR3 is TGTGCCAGCAGCCGGGCAGGGAGGGCGTTCGGCACTGAAGCTTTCTTT. Translated, it gives CASSRAGRAFGTEAFF.

J is TRBJ2-3 and V is TRBV7-2; the D is unclear. Trimming removed 6 bases at V and 6 bases at J, with 10 bases between. The CDR3 extends over 12 amino acids. The germline gives CDR1 SGHTA, CDR2 FQGNSA. CDR3 region: CASRSRMDTQYF. For the CDR3, the DNA is TGTGCCAGCAGGTCCAGAATGGATACGCAGTATTTT.